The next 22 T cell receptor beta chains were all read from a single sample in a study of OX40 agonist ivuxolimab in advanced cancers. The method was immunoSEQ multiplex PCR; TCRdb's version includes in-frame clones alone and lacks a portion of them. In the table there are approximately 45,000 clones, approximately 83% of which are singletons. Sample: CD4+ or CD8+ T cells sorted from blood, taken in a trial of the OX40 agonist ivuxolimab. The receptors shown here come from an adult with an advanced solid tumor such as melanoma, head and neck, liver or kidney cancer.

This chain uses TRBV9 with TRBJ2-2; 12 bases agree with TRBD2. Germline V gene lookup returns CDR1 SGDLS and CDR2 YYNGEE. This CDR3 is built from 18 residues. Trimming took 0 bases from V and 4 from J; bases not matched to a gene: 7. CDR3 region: CASSVGLAGGLGTGELFF. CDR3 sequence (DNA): TGTGCCAGCAGCGTAGGTCTAGCGGGGGGGCTAGGCACCGGGGAGCTGTTTTTT.

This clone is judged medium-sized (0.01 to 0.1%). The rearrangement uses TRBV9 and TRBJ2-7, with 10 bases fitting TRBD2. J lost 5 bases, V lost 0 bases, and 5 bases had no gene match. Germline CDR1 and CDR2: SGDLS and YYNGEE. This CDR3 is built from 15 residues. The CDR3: CASSVGSGRADEQYF. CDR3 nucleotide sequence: TGTGCCAGCAGCGTAGGGAGCGGGAGGGCCGACGAGCAGTACTTC.

The CDR3 coding sequence is TGTGCCAGCAGCAAAGAGGGAAAGGACCATGGCTACACCTTC. Translating it yields CASSKEGKDHGYTF. The V and J genes are TRBV21-1 and TRBJ1-2. TRBV21-1 is flagged as a pseudogene. The CDR3 runs 14 residues.

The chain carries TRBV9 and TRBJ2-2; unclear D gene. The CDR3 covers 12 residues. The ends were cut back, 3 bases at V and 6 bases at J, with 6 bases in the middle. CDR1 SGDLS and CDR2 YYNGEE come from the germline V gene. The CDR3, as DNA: TGTGCCAGCAGCGCAGGATCCGGGGAGCTGTTTTTT. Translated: CASSAGSGELFF.

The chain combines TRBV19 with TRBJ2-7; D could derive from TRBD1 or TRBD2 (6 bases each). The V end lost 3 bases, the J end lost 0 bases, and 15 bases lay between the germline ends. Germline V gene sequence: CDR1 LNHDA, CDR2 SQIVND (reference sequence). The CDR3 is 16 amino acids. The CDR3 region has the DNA TGTGCCAGTAGTATCTTCGGAGGGGGTAGCTCCTACGAGCAGTACTTC. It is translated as CASSIFGGGSSYEQYF.

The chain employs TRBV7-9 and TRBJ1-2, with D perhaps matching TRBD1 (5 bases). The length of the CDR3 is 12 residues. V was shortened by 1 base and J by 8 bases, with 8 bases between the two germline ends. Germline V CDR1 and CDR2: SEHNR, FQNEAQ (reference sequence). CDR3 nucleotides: TGTGCCAGCAGCTTAGACGGGGGAGGCTACACCTTC. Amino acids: CASSLDGGGYTF.

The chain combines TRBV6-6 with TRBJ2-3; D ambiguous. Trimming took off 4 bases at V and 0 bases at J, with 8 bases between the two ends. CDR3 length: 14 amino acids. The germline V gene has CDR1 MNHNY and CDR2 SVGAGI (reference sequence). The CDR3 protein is CASSSASSTDTQYF. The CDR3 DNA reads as TGTGCCAGCAGTTCGGCTTCAAGCACAGATACGCAGTATTTT.

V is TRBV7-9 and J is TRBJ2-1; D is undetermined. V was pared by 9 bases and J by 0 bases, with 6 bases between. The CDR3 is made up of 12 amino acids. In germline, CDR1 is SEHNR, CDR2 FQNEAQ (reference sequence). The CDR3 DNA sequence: TGTGCCAGTTACAGCTCCTACAATGAGCAGTTCTTC. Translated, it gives CASYSSYNEQFF.

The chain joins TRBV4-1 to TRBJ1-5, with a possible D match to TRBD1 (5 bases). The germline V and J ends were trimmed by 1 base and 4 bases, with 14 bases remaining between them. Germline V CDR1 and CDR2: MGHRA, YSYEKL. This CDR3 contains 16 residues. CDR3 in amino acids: CASSQGNLAGNQPQHF. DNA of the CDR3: TGCGCCAGCAGCCAAGGCAATCTGGCAGGGAATCAGCCCCAGCATTTT.

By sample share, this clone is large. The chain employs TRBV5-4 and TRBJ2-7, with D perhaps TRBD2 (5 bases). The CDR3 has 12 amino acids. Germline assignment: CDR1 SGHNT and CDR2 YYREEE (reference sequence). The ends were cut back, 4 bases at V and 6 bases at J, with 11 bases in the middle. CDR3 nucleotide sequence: TGTGCCAGCAGCCGGGAACCCTCCGAGCAGTACTTC. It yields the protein CASSREPSEQYF.

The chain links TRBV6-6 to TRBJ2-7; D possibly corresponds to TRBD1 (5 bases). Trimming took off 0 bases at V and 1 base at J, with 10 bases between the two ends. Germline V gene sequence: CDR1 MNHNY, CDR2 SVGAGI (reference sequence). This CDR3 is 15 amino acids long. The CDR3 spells CASSYSKGVSYEQYF. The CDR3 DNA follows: TGTGCCAGCAGTTACTCGAAAGGGGTATCCTACGAGCAGTACTTC.

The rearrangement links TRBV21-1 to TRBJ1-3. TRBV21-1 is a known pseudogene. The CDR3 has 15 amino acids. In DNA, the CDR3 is TGTGCCAGCAGCATACGGGGGGTGCGGATATGCACCATATATTTT. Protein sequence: CASSIRGVRICTIYF.

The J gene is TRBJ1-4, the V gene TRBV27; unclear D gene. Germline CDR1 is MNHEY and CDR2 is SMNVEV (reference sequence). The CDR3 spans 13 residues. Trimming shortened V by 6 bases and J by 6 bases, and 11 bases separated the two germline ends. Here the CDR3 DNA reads TGTGCCAGCAGGACGGACGGGGATGAAAAACTGTTTTTT. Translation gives CASRTDGDEKLFF.

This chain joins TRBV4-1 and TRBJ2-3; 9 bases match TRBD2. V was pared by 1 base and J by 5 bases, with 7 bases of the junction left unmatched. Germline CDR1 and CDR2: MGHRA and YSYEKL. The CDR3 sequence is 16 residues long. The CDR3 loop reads CASSQVASGERDTQYF. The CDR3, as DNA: TGCGCCAGCAGCCAAGTAGCTAGCGGGGAGAGAGATACGCAGTATTTT.

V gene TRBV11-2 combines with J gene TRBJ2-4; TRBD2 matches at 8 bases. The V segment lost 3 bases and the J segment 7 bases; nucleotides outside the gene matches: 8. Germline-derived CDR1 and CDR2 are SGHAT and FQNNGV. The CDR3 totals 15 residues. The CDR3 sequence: CASSLVVAGRNIQYF. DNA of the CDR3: TGTGCCAGCAGCTTGGTAGTAGCGGGAAGGAACATTCAGTACTTC. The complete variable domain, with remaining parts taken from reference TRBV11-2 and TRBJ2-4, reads EAGVAQSPRYKIIEKRQSVAFWCNPISGHATLYWYQQILGQGPKLLIQFQNNGVVDDSQLPKDRFSAERLKGVDSTLKIQPAKLEDSAVYLCASSLVVAGRNIQYFGAGTRLSVL.

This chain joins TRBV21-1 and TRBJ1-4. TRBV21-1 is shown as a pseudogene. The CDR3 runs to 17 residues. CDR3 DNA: TGTGCCAGCAGCAAAGAGGCTGGGCGGGTTACTAATGAAAAACTGTTTTTT. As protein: CASSKEAGRVTNEKLFF.

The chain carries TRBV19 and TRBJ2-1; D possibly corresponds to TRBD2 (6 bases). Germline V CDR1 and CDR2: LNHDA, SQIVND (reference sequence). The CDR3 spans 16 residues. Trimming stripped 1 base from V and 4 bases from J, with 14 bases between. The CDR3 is CASSIGFAGSYNEQFF. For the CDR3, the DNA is TGTGCCAGTAGTATAGGTTTTGCGGGGTCATACAATGAGCAGTTCTTC.

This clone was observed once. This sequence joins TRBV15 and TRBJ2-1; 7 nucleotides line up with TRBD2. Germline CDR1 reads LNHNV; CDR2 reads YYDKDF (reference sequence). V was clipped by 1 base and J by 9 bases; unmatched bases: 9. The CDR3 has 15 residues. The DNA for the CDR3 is TGTGCCACCAGCAGAGGTGTGACTAGCTCTACTGAGCAGTTCTTC. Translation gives CATSRGVTSSTEQFF.

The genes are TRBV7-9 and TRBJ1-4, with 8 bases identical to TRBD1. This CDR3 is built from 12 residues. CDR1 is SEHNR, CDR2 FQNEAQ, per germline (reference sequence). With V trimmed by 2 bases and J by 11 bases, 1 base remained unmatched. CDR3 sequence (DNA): TGTGCCAGCAGCTTACGGGACAGGAAACTGTTTTTT. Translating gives CASSLRDRKLFF.

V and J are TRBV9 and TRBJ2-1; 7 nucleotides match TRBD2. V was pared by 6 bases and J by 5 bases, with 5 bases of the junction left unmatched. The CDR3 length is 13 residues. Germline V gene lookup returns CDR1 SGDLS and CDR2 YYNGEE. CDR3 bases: TGTGCCAGCATGGGGGGGAAGGACAATGAGCAGTTCTTC. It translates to CASMGGKDNEQFF.

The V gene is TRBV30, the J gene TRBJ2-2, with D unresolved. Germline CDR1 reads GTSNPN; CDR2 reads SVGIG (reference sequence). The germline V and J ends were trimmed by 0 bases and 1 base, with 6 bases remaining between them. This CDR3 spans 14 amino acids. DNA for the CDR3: TGTGCCTGGAGTGTTAGGTGGAACACCGGGGAGCTGTTTTTT. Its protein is CAWSVRWNTGELFF.

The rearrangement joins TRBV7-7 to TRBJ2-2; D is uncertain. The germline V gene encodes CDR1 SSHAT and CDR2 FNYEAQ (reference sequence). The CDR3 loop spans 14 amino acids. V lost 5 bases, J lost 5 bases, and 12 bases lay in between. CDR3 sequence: CASSPLDGTGELFF. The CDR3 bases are TGTGCCAGCAGCCCCCTCGATGGAACCGGGGAGCTGTTTTTT. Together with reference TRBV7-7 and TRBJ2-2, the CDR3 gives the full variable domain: GAGVSQSPRYKVTKRGQDVTLRCDPISSHATLYWYQQALGQGPEFLTYFNYEAQPDKSGLPSDRFSAERPEGSISTLTIQRTEQRDSAMYRCASSPLDGTGELFFGEGSRLTVL.